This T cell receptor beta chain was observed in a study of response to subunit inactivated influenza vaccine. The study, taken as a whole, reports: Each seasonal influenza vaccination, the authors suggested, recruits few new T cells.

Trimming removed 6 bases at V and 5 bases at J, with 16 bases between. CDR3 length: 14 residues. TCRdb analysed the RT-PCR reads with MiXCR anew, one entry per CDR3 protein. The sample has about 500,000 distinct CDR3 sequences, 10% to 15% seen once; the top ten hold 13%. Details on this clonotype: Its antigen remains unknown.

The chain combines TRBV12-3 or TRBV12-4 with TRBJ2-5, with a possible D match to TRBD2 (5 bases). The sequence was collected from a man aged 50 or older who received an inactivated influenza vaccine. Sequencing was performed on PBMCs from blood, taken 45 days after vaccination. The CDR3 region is CASRPARPGETQYF. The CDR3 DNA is TGTGCCAGCAGGCCCGCCAGGCCGGGGGAGACCCAGTACTTC.